This is a list of T cell receptor beta chains from one sample in a study of breast tumors, draining lymph nodes, adjacent tissues. A single record per CDR3 protein comes from TCRdb applying MiXCR to the multiplex PCR reads. The table lists roughly 19,000 distinct CDR3 sequences, 50% of them singletons. The specimen was breast tumor tissue. The origin of the receptors is a female donor with breast cancer. Some clones in this sample may be carry-over from other donors' samples. The CDR3 runs from the conserved cysteine through the conserved F or W.

V gene	J gene	CDR3 protein
TRBV4-3	TRBJ1-6	CASSQASYNSPLHF
TRBV7-2	TRBJ2-7	CASSFYICSARGLAGYEQYF
TRBV11-1	TRBJ2-1	CASSLDLGSGSFEQFF
TRBV28	TRBJ1-4	CASSLGQGANEKLFF
TRBV5-1	TRBJ2-7	CASSRQGASNEQYF
TRBV7-3	TRBJ2-1	CASSPGTGLGDEQFF
TRBV20-1	TRBJ2-5	CSAEGLAGGVESQYF
TRBV20-1	TRBJ2-7	CSAEGLAGGGYEQYF
TRBV20-1	TRBJ1-6	CSAEGPPNSPLHF
TRBV12-3/TRBV12-4	TRBJ2-2	CASNFIFGEANTGELFF
TRBV20-1	TRBJ2-1	CSAGASGRYNEQFF
TRBV12-3/TRBV12-4	TRBJ2-7	CASSLGGTGTYEQYF
TRBV15	TRBJ2-3	CATSRVNGSDTQYF
TRBV6-6	TRBJ2-1	CASSRQRPSSYNEQFF
TRBV7-2	TRBJ2-7	CASSPRQVYSYEQYF
TRBV3-1	TRBJ1-5	CACSQGGQGIGGRLNQPQHF
TRBV11-3	TRBJ2-7	CASSLVGASGNNYEQYF
TRBV15	TRBJ2-1	CATSRMGTSGSGTSREQFF
TRBV7-8	TRBJ1-6	CASSSGGSPLHF
TRBV11-2	TRBJ2-1	CASSRPAEGVNNEQFF
TRBV20-1	TRBJ2-7	CSAEGLAGGVQYF
TRBV27	TRBJ2-5	CASSPRTPQETQYF
TRBV14	TRBJ2-7	CASSQDFSGSIHGTYERYF
TRBV7-3	TRBJ2-2	CASSLNPSTGELFF
TRBV5-4	TRBJ2-3	CASSLDSGRAADTQYF
TRBV6-5	TRBJ2-1	CASREEAGGHNEQFF
TRBV7-2	TRBJ2-5	CASSPDRGWGQETQYF
TRBV6-5	TRBJ2-5	CASSHSEFQETQYF
TRBV6-5	TRBJ2-7	CASSLAGGSYEQCF
TRBV20-1	TRBJ1-3	CSARESLARNTIYF
TRBV27	TRBJ2-5	CASSSSVGPRVRYF
TRBV24-1	TRBJ2-1	CATSDRVGGGYNEQFF
TRBV14	TRBJ2-1	CASSPTGGGNEQFF
TRBV11-2	TRBJ2-1	CASGSGGRASHYYYNEQFF
TRBV10-3	TRBJ2-5	CAISEGGTGLKTQYF
TRBV20-1	TRBJ1-4	CSARDRRPGTAYNEKLFF
TRBV2	TRBJ2-7	CASSARTPLEGQYF
TRBV4-3	TRBJ2-3	CASSQDRNSGISGDTQYF
TRBV7-9	TRBJ1-1	CASSSQNTEAFF
TRBV6-4	TRBJ2-5	CASSFDGRARESQYF
TRBV5-1	TRBJ1-6	CASSLAGTDNSPLHF
TRBV6-2/TRBV6-3	TRBJ1-1	CASSYSDRFEAFF
TRBV30	TRBJ2-5	CAWMLQETQYF
TRBV2	TRBJ2-1	CASSEGPGTSGSVSFF
TRBV18	TRBJ2-3	CASSRTSGAITEDTQYF
TRBV27	TRBJ1-2	CASSFTWTSRSPYGYTF
TRBV6-2/TRBV6-3	TRBJ2-2	CAIGTSLVSGELFF
TRBV30	TRBJ2-1	CAWSVWGSPGNEQFF
TRBV27	TRBJ1-1	CASSLRGAGGPEAFF
TRBV25-1	TRBJ2-3	CASSGLAGTDTQYF
TRBV7-3	TRBJ1-5	CASSFTGGETQHF
TRBV30	TRBJ1-6	CAWTGEGSPLHF
TRBV19	TRBJ2-1	CASSIERGGSYNEQFF
TRBV30	TRBJ1-5	CAWSTRGDQPQHF
TRBV11-2	TRBJ2-7	CASSLSIGSPLSSYEQYF
TRBV20-1	TRBJ1-1	CSAQREAFF
TRBV20-1	TRBJ2-3	CSGEGGGYTDTQYF